These 19 T cell receptor beta chains came from one sample sequenced in a study of shared clonotypes between healthy human individuals. This table comes from immunoSEQ multiplex PCR, and its TCRdb copy is limited to in-frame clones, with some not included. The repertoire consists of hundreds of thousands of clones, with 70% to 80% occurring once and the leading ten covering more than 10%. The sequenced sample was PBMCs. The origin of the receptors is a woman aged 35 to 49 in good health. Some clones in this sample may be carry-over from other donors' samples.

The chain couples TRBV15 to TRBJ2-7; D unresolved. The CDR3 covers 16 residues. V was pared by 3 bases and J by 3 bases, with 18 bases between. CDR1 is LNHNV and CDR2 is YYDKDF in the germline V gene (reference sequence). The CDR3 sequence is CATSRILGPQVYEQYF. As DNA, the CDR3 is TGTGCCACCAGCAGGATCCTCGGGCCTCAGGTCTACGAGCAGTACTTC.

The V and J genes are TRBV29-1 and TRBJ1-1; TRBD1 matches 7 bases. The ends lost 7 bases at V and 7 bases at J; junction bases unmatched: 3. The CDR3 has 10 amino acids. Germline CDR1 is SQVTM and CDR2 is ANQGSEA. The CDR3 DNA follows: TGCAGCGGGGGGGACAGTGAAGCTTTCTTT. Translating gives CSGGDSEAFF.

The chain links TRBV4-1 to TRBJ2-6, with D unclear. Trimming removed 4 bases at V and 0 bases at J, with 7 bases between. Germline V gene sequence: CDR1 MGHRA, CDR2 YSYEKL. The CDR3 length is 15 residues. CDR3 in DNA: TGCGCCAGCAGCCTCATGGGCTCTGGGGCCAACGTCCTGACTTTC. It translates to CASSLMGSGANVLTF.

The chain recombines TRBV10-3 with TRBJ2-1, with 12 bases matching TRBD2. V was clipped by 0 bases and J by 1 base; unmatched bases: 4. CDR3 length equals 18 residues. Per the germline V gene, CDR1 is ENHRY and CDR2 is SYGVKD. The CDR3 protein is CAISESPSGRVSYNEQFF. In DNA form, the CDR3 reads TGTGCCATCAGTGAGTCTCCTAGCGGGAGGGTGTCCTACAATGAGCAGTTCTTC.

The rearrangement links TRBV19 to TRBJ2-1; 8 bases line up with TRBD2. This CDR3 region has 14 residues. V was clipped by 8 bases and J by 4 bases; unmatched bases: 7. CDR1 LNHDA and CDR2 SQIVND come from the germline V gene (reference sequence). CDR3 in DNA: TGTGCCAGTGCCGACGGGACTAGATACAATGAGCAGTTCTTC. Its protein product is CASADGTRYNEQFF.

The chain combines TRBV10-3 with TRBJ2-5; 11 nucleotides agree with TRBD2. Germline V lookup: CDR1 ENHRY, CDR2 SYGVKD. This CDR3 comprises 14 residues. V was pared by 10 bases and J by 4 bases, with 8 bases of the junction left unmatched. The CDR3 is CATHSGRATETQYF. The CDR3 DNA reads TGTGCCACACATAGCGGGAGGGCCACAGAGACCCAGTACTTC.

This clone has just a few counts. This sequence joins TRBV19 and TRBJ2-7, with 7 bases aligning to TRBD2. The CDR3 has 14 residues. The germline V gene has CDR1 LNHDA and CDR2 SQIVND (reference sequence). V shed 3 bases, J shed 2 bases, and the junction held 4 bases outside the gene matches. CDR3 sequence: CASSMGRGPYEQYF. The CDR3 DNA reads TGTGCCAGTAGTATGGGGAGGGGCCCCTACGAGCAGTACTTC.

This chain uses TRBV14 with TRBJ2-2; 9 bases agree with TRBD1. The CDR3 loop spans 18 amino acids. J lost 5 bases, V lost 0 bases, and 10 bases had no gene match. In germline, CDR1 is SGHDN, CDR2 FVKESK. The CDR3 DNA reads TGTGCCAGCAGCCAAGAGGGGCACAGGGGGCGAAAGACCGGGGAGCTGTTTTTT. Amino acids: CASSQEGHRGRKTGELFF.

The V and J genes are TRBV27 and TRBJ2-7; maybe TRBD2 (6 bases). V was shortened by 9 bases and J by 5 bases, with 14 bases between the two germline ends. The CDR3 has 12 residues. Germline V lookup: CDR1 MNHEY, CDR2 SMNVEV (reference sequence). DNA of the CDR3: TGTGCCAGTCGAGCAGGGAGGCACGAGCAGTACTTC. As protein: CASRAGRHEQYF.

This clone was counted a single time. A far more abundant clone sits one base away, making this likely a read error. J is TRBJ1-1 and V is TRBV29-1; TRBD1 is a possible D gene (5 bases). This CDR3 is built from 11 residues. In germline, CDR1 is SQVTM, CDR2 ANQGSEA. Trimming took off 6 bases at V and 10 bases at J, with 15 bases between the two ends. The CDR3 sequence: CSVSRQSAAFF. The CDR3 DNA reads TGCAGCGTGTCGCGACAGAGCGCAGCTTTCTTT.

For this clone: Given a far larger clone just one base away, this is likely a sequencing read error. Other DNA sequences in the sample encode the same CDR3. V gene TRBV29-1 combines with J gene TRBJ2-3, with 7 bases fitting TRBD2. CDR1 SQVTM and CDR2 ANQGSEA come from the germline V gene. CDR3 size: 12 residues. The V gene end was trimmed by 6 bases and the J gene end by 8 bases; junction bases not matched to a gene: 8. The CDR3 here is CSVESLAVTQYF. The DNA of the CDR3 is TGCAGCGTGGAATCTCTAGCGGTTACGCAGTATTTT.

V usage is TRBV7-3 and J usage is TRBJ2-3; maybe TRBD2 (6 bases). Germline V gene sequence: CDR1 SGHTA, CDR2 FQGTGA. This CDR3 is 14 amino acids long. V lost 5 bases and J 4 bases, leaving 13 bases between the germline ends. DNA for the CDR3: TGTGCCAGCAGCCCCGGGACTTTTCCAGATACGCAGTATTTT. Amino acid sequence: CASSPGTFPDTQYF.

The chain couples TRBV6-6 to TRBJ2-2, with 8 positions matching TRBD2. The CDR3 is made up of 14 amino acids. The junction had 6 bases not matched to a gene; V was cut back by 9 bases and J by 3 bases. Germline CDR1 reads MNHNY; CDR2 reads SVGAGI (reference sequence). The CDR3 coding sequence is TGTGCCAGTACCACTAGCGGCTACACCGGGGAGCTGTTTTTT. This translates into CASTTSGYTGELFF.

The chain carries TRBV7-2 and TRBJ2-1; 12 bases map to TRBD2. Per germline, CDR1 SGHTA and CDR2 FQGNSA. J gave up 12 bases and V 1 base, and 16 bases lay outside the gene matches. The CDR3 runs to 18 residues. CDR3 nucleotide sequence: TGTGCCAGCAGCTTAGGGCTCACTAGCGGGAGGTCTTCGTTGCTGCAGTTCTTC. Its protein product is CASSLGLTSGRSSLLQFF.

The chain uses TRBV7-2 and TRBJ2-6; weak D call: TRBD1 (5 bases). The CDR3 length is 18 residues. Germline V lookup: CDR1 SGHTA, CDR2 FQGNSA. Trimming took off 2 bases at V and 0 bases at J, with 14 bases between the two ends. The CDR3 DNA sequence: TGTGCCAGCAGCTTAACGTCGACAGTATACTCTGGGGCCAACGTCCTGACTTTC. Its protein is CASSLTSTVYSGANVLTF.

On this clone itself: This likely came from a read error, as a far larger clone is one base away. The chain has TRBV7-9 and TRBJ1-1; D remains ambiguous. Germline assignment: CDR1 SEHNR and CDR2 FQNEAQ (reference sequence). The length of the CDR3 is 10 residues. CDR3 DNA: TGTGCCAGCAGCTTAGTTGCGGCTCTCTTT. Protein product: CASSLVAALF.

V gene TRBV27 combines with J gene TRBJ2-7; TRBD1 agrees at 9 bases. V dropped 0 bases and J dropped 3; count of bases not matched to a gene: 9. The germline gives CDR1 MNHEY, CDR2 SMNVEV (reference sequence). The length of the CDR3 is 17 residues. CDR3: CASSLSARDRADYEQYF. In nucleotides, the CDR3 is TGTGCCAGCAGTTTATCGGCCCGGGACAGGGCCGACTACGAGCAGTACTTC.

V and J are TRBV6-1 and TRBJ1-1; D perhaps matches TRBD1 (5 bases). The V end lost 4 bases, the J end lost 0 bases, and 6 bases lay between the germline ends. Germline CDR1 and CDR2: MNHNS and SASEGT. CDR3 size: 13 residues. This CDR3 reads CASSGQLNTEAFF. CDR3 bases: TGTGCCAGCAGTGGACAGTTGAACACTGAAGCTTTCTTT.

V usage is TRBV6-5 and J usage is TRBJ2-2, with D perhaps matching TRBD2 (6 bases). Germline V gene sequence: CDR1 MNHEY, CDR2 SVGAGI. The CDR3 consists of 13 residues. The germline V and J ends were trimmed by 7 bases and 8 bases, with 14 bases remaining between them. CDR3 coding DNA: TGTGCCAGCACGCGGGGAAAGGGGGGGGAGCTGTTTTTT. It translates to CASTRGKGGELFF.